These 6 T cell receptor beta chains came from one sample sequenced in a study of CXCR3-negative and CXCR3-positive naive CD8 T cells (dated by TCRdb to about 2019). Sequencing relied on a NextSeq 550. The Human TCR Profiling Kit (MiLaboratory) was used to make UMI-labeled 5' RACE TRB cDNA libraries. The reads underwent TCRdb reprocessing, giving one record for each CDR3 protein sequence and no DNA. The sample's own table lists approximately 100,000 distinct CDR3 sequences. 1.1% of the sample is in the top ten clones. The research as a whole found: Compared with CXCR3-negative naive cells, CXCR3-positive naive cells had TRB CDR3s with higher hydrophobicity (lower Kidera factor 4), lower energy, and higher strength and volume indices.

These TCRs' antigens remain unknown. The sample was naive CXCR3+ CD8+ T cells from blood. Interpreted using the paper, the cell subset or site label stands for: CD45RO-CCR7+CD27+CD95- naive CD8+ T cells expressing CXCR3 (TNR3+). Every receptor here comes from a human donor in good health. Some clones in this sample may be carry-over from other donors' samples.

The chain employs TRBV12-3 or TRBV12-4 and TRBJ2-3. CDR3 length: 15 amino acids. CDR3 sequence reads: CASSFAGTSTDTQYF.

This CDR3 reads CASRTTRAGIGSETQYF. The chain recombines TRBV5-1 with TRBJ2-5; lacking DNA, the TRBD2 call made by TCRdb goes unchecked. The CDR3 has 17 amino acids. The germline CDR1 and CDR2 sequences are SGHRS and YFSETQ.

The chain couples TRBV19 to TRBJ2-7; TCRdb outputs TRBD2, but without DNA this stays unchecked. The CDR3 sequence is 16 residues long. CDR1 LNHDA and CDR2 SQIVND come from the germline V gene (reference sequence). The CDR3 reads CASSISGGRGLYEQYF.

The V gene is TRBV12-3 or TRBV12-4, the J gene TRBJ2-1; TCRdb indicates TRBD1, and absent DNA this call remains unverified. The CDR3 extends over 12 amino acids. The CDR3 here is CATSHGGGEQFF.

The J gene is TRBJ1-1, the V gene TRBV7-3. CDR1 is SGHTA, CDR2 FQGTGA, per germline. The CDR3 consists of 14 residues. The CDR3 reads CASSPGLGRSEAFF.

The chain uses TRBV5-5 and TRBJ1-2; without DNA, the TCRdb call of TRBD1 cannot be checked. The V gene's germline CDR1 is SGHKS and CDR2 YYEKEE (reference sequence). CDR3 length: 15 amino acids. This CDR3 is CASSLYRTTNYGYTF.